This entry lists 17 T cell receptor beta chains sequenced from one sample in a study of cytomegalovirus exposure and HLA in healthy donors (dated by TCRdb to 2016 to 2017). Receptor libraries were prepared by the immunoSEQ multiplex PCR assay. Drawn from immuneACCESS, this table holds only the in-frame rearrangements with V and J called that TCRdb kept. Clones are partly lost; checked studies trace under half to an unresolved V gene and leave the rest unexplained. The sample records some 170,000 clones, about 96% of which are singletons. The ten largest clones take up approximately 0.97% of the sample. Sequencing was done on a sample of PBMCs. Receptors were obtained from a woman between 18 and 29 years old in good health and CMV-seronegative.

This chain joins TRBV4-1 and TRBJ1-1, with D possibly TRBD1 on 5 matching bases. With 2 bases removed from V and 2 bases from J, the gap between germline ends came to 15 bases. CDR3 size: 16 residues. The germline V gene encodes CDR1 MGHRA and CDR2 YSYEKL. The CDR3 here is CASSQIIGQGNTEAFF. In nucleotides, the CDR3 is TGCGCCAGCAGCCAAATTATAGGGCAGGGTAACACTGAAGCTTTCTTT.

This chain links TRBV7-8 with TRBJ2-3; 9 positions match TRBD2. The trim removed 1 base at V and 5 bases at J, leaving 7 bases unmatched. The CDR3 sequence is 16 residues long. Per the germline V gene, CDR1 is SGHVS and CDR2 is FQNEAQ. CDR3 DNA sequence: TGTGCCAGCAGCTTAGTGGGCGGGGGGGCCAAAGATACGCAGTATTTT. As protein: CASSLVGGGAKDTQYF.

This chain links TRBV2 with TRBJ2-1; tentatively, D is TRBD1 (6 bases). The CDR3 extends over 11 amino acids. Germline CDR1 SNHLY, CDR2 FYNNEI. V dropped 9 bases and J dropped 5 bases, with 8 bases sitting between them. The CDR3: CARGQNNEQFF. The CDR3 DNA sequence: TGTGCCAGGGGACAAAACAATGAGCAGTTCTTC. Variable domain in full (rest from reference TRBV2 and TRBJ2-1): EPEVTQTPSHQVTQMGQEVILRCVPISNHLYFYWYRQILGQKVEFLVSFYNNEISEKSEIFDDQFSVERPDGSNFTLKIRSTKLEDSAMYFCARGQNNEQFFGPGTRLTVL.

The chain uses TRBV7-9 and TRBJ2-1; 9 positions match TRBD2. In germline, CDR1 is SEHNR, CDR2 FQNEAQ (reference sequence). The CDR3 is made up of 16 amino acids. V gave up 5 bases and J gave up 7 bases; unmatched junction bases: 12. CDR3 sequence reads: CASSSPPAGGLNEQFF. CDR3 bases: TGTGCCAGCAGCAGCCCCCCAGCGGGGGGTTTGAATGAGCAGTTCTTC.

This sequence joins TRBV4-1 and TRBJ1-2; D unresolved. The CDR3 runs 15 residues. Trimming pared 0 bases from V and 1 base from J, leaving 9 bases between. The V gene's germline CDR1 is MGHRA and CDR2 YSYEKL. CDR3 sequence: CASSQELQLNYGYTF. The CDR3 nucleotides read TGCGCCAGCAGCCAAGAGCTACAGCTTAACTATGGCTACACCTTC.

This rearrangement joins TRBV5-4 to TRBJ2-7; D gene ambiguous. Trimming stripped 5 bases from V and 0 bases from J, with 9 bases between. Germline CDR1 SGHNT, CDR2 YYREEE (reference sequence). The CDR3 totals 13 residues. CDR3 sequence (DNA): TGTGCCAGCAGTTTCGGGTCCTCCTACGAGCAGTACTTC. Protein product: CASSFGSSYEQYF. The full variable domain, its missing parts supplied by reference TRBV5-4 and TRBJ2-7, is ETGVTQSPTHLIKTRGQQVTLRCSSQSGHNTVSWYQQALGQGPQFIFQYYREEENGRGNFPPRFSGLQFPNYSSELNVNALELDDSALYLCASSFGSSYEQYFGPGTRLTVT.

The rearrangement joins TRBV5-6 to TRBJ2-7; 7 positions agree with TRBD1. The CDR3 sequence is 13 residues long. The V and J ends lost 1 base and 5 bases, in that order; junction bases with no gene match: 3. Germline assignment: CDR1 SGHDT and CDR2 YYEEEE. CDR3 amino acids: CASSLTGVDEQYF. CDR3 DNA sequence: TGTGCCAGCAGCTTGACAGGGGTTGACGAGCAGTACTTC.

The J gene is TRBJ1-2, the V gene TRBV7-2, with TRBD1 matching over 12 bases. V was clipped by 5 bases and J by 6 bases; unmatched bases: 10. Germline assignment: CDR1 SGHTA and CDR2 FQGNSA. This CDR3 is built from 16 residues. CDR3 amino acids: CASSRQGTGGEDGYTF. The CDR3 DNA is TGTGCCAGCAGCCGCCAAGGGACAGGGGGCGAGGATGGCTACACCTTC.

The rearrangement uses TRBV9 and TRBJ2-1; D is perhaps TRBD1 (5 bases). The CDR3 spans 13 residues. CDR1 and CDR2 (germline): SGDLS, YYNGEE. V shed 3 bases and J shed 4 bases, with 8 bases lying between them. The chain's CDR3 is CASSGTIYNEQFF. CDR3 DNA: TGTGCCAGCAGCGGGACAATATACAATGAGCAGTTCTTC. The full variable domain, completed using reference TRBV9 and TRBJ2-1, is DSGVTQTPKHLITATGQRVTLRCSPRSGDLSVYWYQQSLDQGLQFLIQYYNGEERAKGNILERFSAQQFPDLHSELNLSSLELGDSALYFCASSGTIYNEQFFGPGTRLTVL.

The chain has TRBV27 and TRBJ2-3; perhaps TRBD2 as D (7 bases). The CDR3 length is 16 residues. Germline CDR1 MNHEY, CDR2 SMNVEV (reference sequence). Trimming shortened V by 4 bases and J by 1 base, and 15 bases separated the two germline ends. DNA of the CDR3: TGTGCCAGCAGTTGGGCGGCGGGGGCCCGCACAGATACGCAGTATTTT. Encoded protein: CASSWAAGARTDTQYF.

This clone has just one count. The CDR3 nucleotides are TGTGCCAGCAGAGCCGTGGAGGGCGCGGATTTGGACGAGCAGTACTTC. It yields the protein CASRAVEGADLDEQYF. The J gene is TRBJ2-7, the V gene TRBV2, with a tentative D call TRBD2 (6 bases). This CDR3 is 16 amino acids long. In germline, CDR1 is SNHLY, CDR2 FYNNEI. The germline V and J ends were trimmed by 6 bases and 5 bases, with 23 bases remaining between them.

The J gene is TRBJ2-7, the V gene TRBV7-6; possibly TRBD2 for D (5 bases). The germline CDR1 and CDR2 sequences are SGHVS and FNYEAQ. CDR3 length: 15 amino acids. V was shortened by 4 bases and J by 0 bases, with 13 bases between the two germline ends. CDR3 protein: CASSSFPGSSYEQYF. As DNA, the CDR3 is TGTGCCAGCAGCTCATTTCCTGGGAGCTCCTACGAGCAGTACTTC.

This clone was recorded only once. The genes are TRBV7-3 and TRBJ1-6, with D possibly matching TRBD1 (5 bases). Germline lookup yields CDR1 SGHTA and CDR2 FQGTGA. CDR3 length equals 14 residues. V lost 5 bases and J 8 bases, leaving 13 bases between the germline ends. The CDR3 spells CASSKGLVDSPLHF. As DNA, the CDR3 is TGTGCCAGCAGCAAGGGGCTGGTCGATTCACCCCTCCACTTT.

The chain couples TRBV9 to TRBJ2-5, with TRBD2 identical over 8 bases. This CDR3 is 14 amino acids long. Looked up from germline, CDR1 is SGDLS and CDR2 is YYNGEE. V lost 1 base and J lost 5; bases outside the gene matches: 4. The CDR3 sequence: CASSVRASGETQYF. In nucleotides, the CDR3 is TGTGCCAGCAGCGTAAGGGCTAGCGGGGAGACCCAGTACTTC. The complete variable domain, with remaining parts taken from reference TRBV9 and TRBJ2-5, reads DSGVTQTPKHLITATGQRVTLRCSPRSGDLSVYWYQQSLDQGLQFLIQYYNGEERAKGNILERFSAQQFPDLHSELNLSSLELGDSALYFCASSVRASGETQYFGPGTRLLVL.

The chain carries TRBV10-2 and TRBJ2-3, with D perhaps TRBD1 (6 bases). V was shortened by 1 base and J by 0 bases, with 11 bases between the two germline ends. The CDR3 runs to 16 residues. Looked up from germline, CDR1 is WSHSY and CDR2 is SAAADI. The CDR3 DNA is TGCGCCAGCAGTGAGTTCAGGGGAACTAGCACAGATACGCAGTATTTT. It codes for CASSEFRGTSTDTQYF.

The chain has TRBV19 and TRBJ1-2; 7 nucleotides align to TRBD1. Germline V gene sequence: CDR1 LNHDA, CDR2 SQIVND (reference sequence). The CDR3 runs 15 residues. Trimming at V came to 6 bases and at J to 4 bases, leaving 11 bases not matched to a gene. The CDR3: CASSAIPGQLYGYTF. Here the CDR3 DNA reads TGTGCCAGTAGCGCCATACCGGGACAGCTCTATGGCTACACCTTC. Full variable domain (rest looked up from reference TRBV19 and TRBJ1-2): DGGITQSPKYLFRKEGQNVTLSCEQNLNHDAMYWYRQDPGQGLRLIYYSQIVNDFQKGDIAEGYSVSREKKESFPLTVTSAQKNPTAFYLCASSAIPGQLYGYTFGSGTRLTVV.

The chain couples TRBV27 to TRBJ2-2; D might be TRBD1 (6 bases). This CDR3 is built from 14 residues. Trimming took 5 bases from V and 7 from J, leaving 14 bases between them. The germline gives CDR1 MNHEY, CDR2 SMNVEV (reference sequence). The CDR3 loop reads CASSAAGAVGELFF. The DNA of the CDR3 is TGTGCCAGCAGTGCCGCAGGGGCCGTCGGGGAGCTGTTTTTT.